This section outlines one TCR beta chain sequence together with its context. Its antigen is not identified. The assay was immunoSEQ multiplex PCR, and TCRdb's table has in-frame clones only and misses some. The table has tens of thousands of clones, roughly 90% seen once. Per the germline V gene, CDR1 is DFQATT and CDR2 is SNEGSKA (reference sequence). Trimming cost V 0 bases and J 12 bases, with 9 bases left between them. The CDR3 is 11 residues long. This sample is part of a study of graft-versus-host responses after intestinal transplantation. Findings and limits, study-wide: Allografts from individuals with graft-donor T cell macrochimerism displayed high graft-versus-host to host-versus-graft clonal ratios. Marrow from the recipient contained GvH clones, some of which had appeared first in ileum or blood.

Material: PBMCs, obtained 524 days after transplant. The chain joins TRBV20-1 to TRBJ2-1; weak D call: TRBD2 (6 bases). The receptor was isolated from a human patient who received an intestinal transplant, so some T cells may come from the graft donor. The CDR3 nucleotides read TGCAGTGCTAGAGATCTGGGGGGGCAGTTCTTC. Its translation: CSARDLGGQFF.